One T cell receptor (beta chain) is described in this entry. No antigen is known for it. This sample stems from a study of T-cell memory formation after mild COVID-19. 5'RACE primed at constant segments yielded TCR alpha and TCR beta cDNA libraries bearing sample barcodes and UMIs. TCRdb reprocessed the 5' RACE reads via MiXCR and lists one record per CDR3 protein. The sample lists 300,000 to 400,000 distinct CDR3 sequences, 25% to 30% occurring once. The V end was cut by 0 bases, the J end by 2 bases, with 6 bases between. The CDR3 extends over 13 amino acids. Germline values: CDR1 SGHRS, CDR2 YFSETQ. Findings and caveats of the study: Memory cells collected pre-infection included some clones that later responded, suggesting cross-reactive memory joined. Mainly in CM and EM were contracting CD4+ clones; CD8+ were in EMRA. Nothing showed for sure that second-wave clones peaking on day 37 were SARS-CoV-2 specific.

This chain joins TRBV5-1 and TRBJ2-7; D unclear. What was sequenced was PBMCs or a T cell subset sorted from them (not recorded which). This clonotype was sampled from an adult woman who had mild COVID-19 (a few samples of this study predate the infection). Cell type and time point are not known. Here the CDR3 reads CASSLVPTYEQYF. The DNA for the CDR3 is TGCGCCAGCAGCTTGGTACCGACCTACGAGCAGTACTTC.